Below are 17 T cell receptor beta chains sequenced from a single sample in a study of shared clonotypes between healthy human individuals. Using immunoSEQ multiplex PCR, the repertoire was profiled, and TCRdb retains in-frame clones only, with some absent. This table holds approximately 2,000,000 clones, 85% to 95% found once. The sample consisted of naive CD4+ T cells from PBMCs. Subset indicated: CD45RA+ positively selected. The receptors come from a man aged 18 to 29 in good health. Some clones in this sample may be carry-over from other donors' samples.

CDR3 DNA: TGTGCCAGCAGCGGAGGGGACAGGGGAAGATTAGGCACTGAAGCTTTCTTT. As protein: CASSGGDRGRLGTEAFF. The chain is built from TRBV5-4 and TRBJ1-1; TRBD1 matches 10 bases. V lost 4 bases, J lost 4 bases, and 13 bases stayed unmatched. CDR1 is SGHNT, CDR2 YYREEE, per germline (reference sequence). The CDR3 sequence is 17 residues long.

The rearrangement joins TRBV5-1 to TRBJ2-1; 7 bases are shared with TRBD2. Germline lookup yields CDR1 SGHRS and CDR2 YFSETQ. The J segment lost 6 bases and the V segment lost 3 bases, leaving 6 bases of the junction unmatched. The CDR3 covers 14 residues. CDR3 amino acids: CASSWRESFNEQFF. As DNA, the CDR3 is TGCGCCAGCAGCTGGCGGGAGTCTTTCAATGAGCAGTTCTTC. The full variable domain, with the rest looked up from reference TRBV5-1 and TRBJ2-1, is KAGVTQTPRYLIKTRGQQVTLSCSPISGHRSVSWYQQTPGQGLQFLFEYFSETQRNKGNFPGRFSGRQFSNSRSEMNVSTLELGDSALYLCASSWRESFNEQFFGPGTRLTVL.

Regarding this clone: Distinct nucleotide sequences in the sample also encode this CDR3. The rearrangement uses TRBV6-6 and TRBJ1-2; TRBD1 agrees at 8 bases. Germline V gives CDR1 MNHNY, CDR2 SVGAGI (reference sequence). The CDR3 length is 13 residues. The V gene end was trimmed by 2 bases and the J gene end by 7 bases; junction bases not matched to a gene: 3. In DNA form, the CDR3 reads TGTGCCAGCAGTTACGGACAGGGAGGTGGCTACACCTTC. It translates to CASSYGQGGGYTF.

The chain carries TRBV5-1 and TRBJ1-1; 11 positions match TRBD1. V lost 4 bases to trimming and J lost 0 bases; unmatched junction nucleotides: 5. Germline values: CDR1 SGHRS, CDR2 YFSETQ. This CDR3 is built from 16 residues. The CDR3 spells CASSGRTGGLNTEAFF. In nucleotides, the CDR3 is TGCGCCAGCAGCGGGAGGACAGGGGGCTTGAACACTGAAGCTTTCTTT.

V and J are TRBV7-6 and TRBJ1-1; D not resolved. Germline loops: CDR1 SGHVS, CDR2 FNYEAQ. This CDR3 is 12 amino acids long. With 5 bases removed from V and 6 bases from J, the gap between germline ends came to 10 bases. CDR3 nucleotide sequence: TGTGCCAGCAGCCCACTACTCGCTGAAGCTTTCTTT. Encoded protein: CASSPLLAEAFF.

On this clone itself: The identical CDR3 is also encoded by other nucleotide sequences in the sample. The rearrangement links TRBV4-2 to TRBJ2-3; the D gene is possibly TRBD1 (5 bases). Germline V gives CDR1 LGHNA, CDR2 YNFKEQ. Trimming removed 0 bases from V and 3 bases from J, with 7 bases in between. The CDR3 runs to 14 residues. The CDR3 bases are TGTGCCAGCAGCCAAGAAGGACAAACAGATACGCAGTATTTT. Protein product: CASSQEGQTDTQYF.

V gene TRBV10-2 combines with J gene TRBJ1-4; D gene uncertain. CDR3 length: 14 residues. V lost 5 bases, J lost 0 bases, and 7 bases lay in between. Germline loops: CDR1 WSHSY, CDR2 SAAADI. CDR3 nucleotide sequence: TGCGCCAGCAGTAGAGATGCAACTAATGAAAAACTGTTTTTT. Residues: CASSRDATNEKLFF.

Details on this clone: Sequence at one end of the junction differs from germline and may be a read error. The gene calls are TRBV7-9 and TRBJ1-2, with 10 bases that match TRBD1. The CDR3 extends over 17 amino acids. CDR1 is SEHNR, CDR2 FQNEAQ, per germline (reference sequence). CDR3 sequence (DNA): TGTACCAGCAGCTTCACTAGGGAGTTGACAGGGGGCAAAGGCTACACCTTC. Its translation is CTSSFTRELTGGKGYTF.

The chain carries TRBV5-1 and TRBJ2-3; 7 bases match TRBD1. Trimming cost V 4 bases and J 4 bases; bases outside gene matches: 12. CDR1 is SGHRS and CDR2 is YFSETQ in the germline V gene. The CDR3 is 16 residues long. CDR3 amino acids: CASSPEGAGRADTQYF. Here the CDR3 DNA reads TGCGCCAGCAGCCCCGAGGGGGCAGGGCGAGCAGATACGCAGTATTTT.

This clone is a singleton in its sample. CDR3 in DNA: TGTGCCAGCAGCCAAGCAGCAGACCCCCGTAAGGAAGCTTTCTTT. Translated: CASSQAADPRKEAFF. The chain couples TRBV4-2 to TRBJ1-1; D remains ambiguous. The V end was cut by 1 base, the J end by 8 bases, with 17 bases between. Germline CDR1 and CDR2: LGHNA and YNFKEQ. There are 15 residues in the CDR3.

In its sample, this clone was seen once. The chain has TRBV9 and TRBJ2-5; tentative D call: TRBD2 (5 bases). The CDR3 consists of 15 residues. In germline, CDR1 is SGDLS, CDR2 YYNGEE. Trimming stripped 2 bases from V and 2 bases from J, with 13 bases between. CDR3 residues: CASSVRAHQQETQYF. CDR3 bases: TGTGCCAGCAGCGTGCGGGCACATCAACAAGAGACCCAGTACTTC.

The chain joins TRBV19 to TRBJ1-1; TRBD1 is a possible D gene (6 bases). The germline gives CDR1 LNHDA, CDR2 SQIVND (reference sequence). This CDR3 is 16 amino acids long. V lost 2 bases and J 1 base, leaving 14 bases between the germline ends. DNA for the CDR3: TGTGCCAGTAGTATATCGGGCAGGGGATGGAACACTGAAGCTTTCTTT. It specifies CASSISGRGWNTEAFF.

A remark on this clone: The same CDR3 can be traced to other DNA sequences in this sample. The gene calls are TRBV2 and TRBJ1-1; weak D call: TRBD1 (5 bases). Germline V gene lookup returns CDR1 SNHLY and CDR2 FYNNEI. The CDR3 loop spans 12 amino acids. V lost 1 base and J 5 bases, leaving 5 bases between the germline ends. The CDR3 nucleotides read TGTGCCAGCAGTGAAGGGGGGACTGAAGCTTTCTTT. Amino acids: CASSEGGTEAFF.

This chain connects TRBV2 to TRBJ2-5, with TRBD2 matching 11 bases. The CDR3 has 15 amino acids. CDR1 and CDR2 from the germline V gene are SNHLY and FYNNEI. V shed 6 bases, J shed 5 bases, and the junction held 8 bases outside the gene matches. The CDR3 loop is CASRERLAGSETQYF. In DNA form, the CDR3 reads TGTGCCAGCAGGGAGCGACTAGCGGGATCCGAGACCCAGTACTTC. Combining the CDR3 with reference TRBV2 and TRBJ2-5 gives the whole variable domain EPEVTQTPSHQVTQMGQEVILRCVPISNHLYFYWYRQILGQKVEFLVSFYNNEISEKSEIFDDQFSVERPDGSNFTLKIRSTKLEDSAMYFCASRERLAGSETQYFGPGTRLLVL.

This clone was seen just once. The chain combines TRBV11-2 with TRBJ1-2, with 9 bases fitting TRBD1. Per germline, CDR1 SGHAT and CDR2 FQNNGV. Germline trimming cut 4 bases from V and 9 bases from J; bases unmatched to any gene: 12. The CDR3 totals 15 residues. CDR3 protein: CASSSSGTGPGSYTF. The CDR3 nucleotides read TGTGCCAGCAGCTCATCCGGGACAGGGCCGGGAAGCTACACCTTC. Complete variable domain (other parts from reference TRBV11-2 and TRBJ1-2): EAGVAQSPRYKIIEKRQSVAFWCNPISGHATLYWYQQILGQGPKLLIQFQNNGVVDDSQLPKDRFSAERLKGVDSTLKIQPAKLEDSAVYLCASSSSGTGPGSYTFGSGTRLTVV.

This clone came up once. V usage is TRBV7-6 and J usage is TRBJ1-5; 8 nucleotides match TRBD1. V gave up 8 bases and J gave up 9 bases; unmatched junction bases: 6. The CDR3 has 12 amino acids. Germline CDR1 and CDR2: SGHVS and FNYEAQ. CDR3 sequence: CASAPDRGPQHF. CDR3 coding DNA: TGTGCCAGCGCCCCAGACAGGGGGCCCCAGCATTTT.

This clone was picked up one time. This chain links TRBV5-5 with TRBJ2-1; D is possibly TRBD2 (5 bases). This CDR3 contains 16 residues. Trimming pared 4 bases from V and 2 bases from J, leaving 16 bases between. The germline CDR1 and CDR2 sequences are SGHKS and YYEKEE (reference sequence). CDR3 region: CASSPWERNPYNEQFF. CDR3 in DNA: TGTGCCAGCAGCCCGTGGGAGAGAAATCCCTACAATGAGCAGTTCTTC.